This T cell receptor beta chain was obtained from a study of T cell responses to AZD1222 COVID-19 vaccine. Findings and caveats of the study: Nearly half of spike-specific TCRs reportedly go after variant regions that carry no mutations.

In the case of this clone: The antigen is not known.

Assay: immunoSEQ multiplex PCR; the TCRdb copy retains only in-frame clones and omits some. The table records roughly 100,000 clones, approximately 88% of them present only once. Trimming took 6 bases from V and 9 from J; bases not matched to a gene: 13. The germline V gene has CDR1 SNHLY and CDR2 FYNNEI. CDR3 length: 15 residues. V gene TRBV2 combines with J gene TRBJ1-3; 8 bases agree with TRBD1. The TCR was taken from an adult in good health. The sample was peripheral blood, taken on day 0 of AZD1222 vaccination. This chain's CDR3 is CASSVTGGSLSTIYF. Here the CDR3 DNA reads TGTGCCAGCAGCGTAACAGGGGGTAGTTTATCCACCATATATTTT.